This TCR beta chain came from a study of OX40 agonist ivuxolimab in advanced cancers. Study-wide background: Dose-escalation patients had hepatocellular carcinoma, melanoma, renal cell or head and neck cancer.

Researchers took blood at baseline, on cycle 4 day 1, and on cycle 7 day 1. Repertoires were generated with immunoSEQ multiplex PCR, while TCRdb's copy carries only in-frame clones and drops some. The sample holds under 45,000 clones, 80% seen once. General study findings and limits: In a subset of nonresponders, normalized T-cell clonal expansion was also low. At doses 0.1 to 3.0 mg/kg, CD4+ and CD8+ clones expanded.

There are 14 residues in the CDR3. CDR1 is MNHEY, CDR2 SVGAGI, per germline. V lost 6 bases and J lost 4, with 13 bases in between. In the case of this clone: Its antigen remains unknown.

This receptor was obtained from an adult with an advanced solid tumor such as melanoma, head and neck, liver or kidney cancer. The specimen was CD4+ or CD8+ T cells sorted from blood, collected in a trial of the OX40 agonist ivuxolimab. The chain carries TRBV6-5 and TRBJ1-3; D possibly corresponds to TRBD1 (6 bases). The CDR3 spells CASSARGQGNTIYF. CDR3 DNA: TGTGCCAGCAGCGCCCGGGGACAAGGAAACACCATATATTTT.